This entry lists 17 T cell receptor beta chains sequenced from one sample in a study of response to subunit inactivated influenza vaccine. TCRdb re-called the RT-PCR reads with MiXCR, one entry per CDR3 protein. The table has hundreds of thousands of distinct CDR3 sequences, approximately 9.9% seen once; the top ten hold about an eighth. Sample: PBMCs from blood, taken 35 to 45 days after vaccination. These receptors all stem from a man aged 45-65 years who received an inactivated influenza vaccine.

This chain joins TRBV6-2 or TRBV6-3 and TRBJ1-2; 7 bases agree with TRBD1. CDR1 MNHEY and CDR2 SVGEGT come from the germline V gene. Trimming at V came to 7 bases and at J to 0 bases, leaving 2 bases not matched to a gene. The CDR3 extends over 13 amino acids. The CDR3 is CASTGGSNYGYTF. As DNA, the CDR3 is TGTGCCAGCACAGGGGGATCTAACTATGGCTACACCTTC.

The CDR3: CASSLGASGSPDTQYF. Here the CDR3 DNA reads TGTGCCAGCAGCTTAGGAGCTAGCGGGAGCCCAGATACGCAGTATTTT. V usage is TRBV7-9 and J usage is TRBJ2-3, with 10 bases lining up with TRBD2. J gave up 4 bases and V 1 base, and 5 bases lay outside the gene matches. The germline CDR1 and CDR2 sequences are SEHNR and FQNEAQ (reference sequence). This CDR3 region has 16 residues.

This clonotype was picked up a small number of times. This chain links TRBV12-3 or TRBV12-4 with TRBJ2-2; D perhaps matches TRBD2 (5 bases). This CDR3 has 13 residues. Trimming stripped 0 bases from V and 6 bases from J, with 5 bases between. The CDR3 nucleotides read TGTGCCAGCAGTTTAGCGCGGGCCGGGGAGCTGTTTTTT. Its translation: CASSLARAGELFF.

The gene calls are TRBV4-1 and TRBJ2-1; TRBD2 agrees at 7 bases. The CDR3 loop spans 15 amino acids. J lost 7 bases, V lost 0 bases, and 6 bases had no gene match. CDR1 MGHRA and CDR2 YSYEKL come from the germline V gene. CDR3 DNA: TGCGCCAGCAGCCAAGAATGGACTAGGGGTAATGAGCAGTTCTTC. Translated, it gives CASSQEWTRGNEQFF.

The J gene is TRBJ2-1, the V gene TRBV2; D is ambiguous. Between the trimmed V and J ends, which lost 2 bases and 1 base, there was a span of 9 bases. This CDR3 comprises 15 residues. From germline, CDR1 is SNHLY and CDR2 FYNNEI. CDR3 residues: CASSEKLVSYNEQFF. The CDR3 DNA reads TGTGCCAGCAGTGAAAAACTCGTTTCCTACAATGAGCAGTTCTTC.

This clonotype was seen ten or more times. The chain has TRBV25-1 and TRBJ2-1, with TRBD1 as a possible D gene (5 bases). Trimming took 6 bases from V and 2 from J, leaving 11 bases between them. This CDR3 is 14 amino acids long. Germline V gene data show CDR1 as MGHDK and CDR2 as SYGVNS. In DNA form, the CDR3 reads TGTGCCAGCAGGACAGACAGCGCCTACAATGAGCAGTTCTTC. This encodes CASRTDSAYNEQFF.

This clonotype was found many times. The rearrangement joins TRBV3-1 to TRBJ1-1; 9 nucleotides match TRBD1. V lost 7 bases to trimming and J lost 8 bases; unmatched junction nucleotides: 17. The CDR3 loop spans 16 amino acids. CDR1 LGHDT and CDR2 YNNKEL come from the germline V gene (reference sequence). Written as DNA, the CDR3 is TGTGCCAGCACCGTTCCCTCGGGACAGGGAGTCGCGGAAGCTTTCTTT. It codes for CASTVPSGQGVAEAFF.

This clonotype was detected many times. This chain connects TRBV28 to TRBJ2-5; TRBD1 matches at 7 bases. With 6 bases clipped from V and 2 bases from J, the junction kept 9 bases outside the gene matches. Germline CDR1 reads MDHEN; CDR2 reads SYDVKM. There are 15 residues in the CDR3. The CDR3 coding sequence is TGTGCCAGCAGAGAGACAGGGAGAGCTCAAGAGACCCAGTACTTC. Protein: CASRETGRAQETQYF.

Ten or more counts support this clonotype. One end of the junction is discordant with germline, which a read error may explain. The V gene is TRBV4-3, the J gene TRBJ2-4; no definite D call. CDR1 is LGHNA and CDR2 is YSLEER in the germline V gene. The CDR3 length is 15 residues. The DNA for the CDR3 is TGTGCCAGCAGCCAAGATGGGGTAGCCAAAAACATTCAGTACTTC. Translating gives CASSQDGVAKNIQYF.

This clonotype was seen at least ten times. The gene calls are TRBV5-6 and TRBJ2-5; 8 bases are shared with TRBD1. This CDR3 region has 19 residues. The V gene's germline CDR1 is SGHDT and CDR2 YYEEEE. V lost 0 bases, J lost 5 bases, and 18 bases stayed unmatched. CDR3 in DNA: TGTGCCAGCAGCTTGGACGGTCAGGGGGCGAATAAACCAGGGGAGACCCAGTACTTC. Translated: CASSLDGQGANKPGETQYF. Full variable domain (rest looked up from reference TRBV5-6 and TRBJ2-5): DAGVTQSPTHLIKTRGQQVTLRCSPKSGHDTVSWYQQALGQGPQFIFQYYEEEERQRGNFPDRFSGHQFPNYSSELNVNALLLGDSALYLCASSLDGQGANKPGETQYFGPGTRLLVL.

This sequence joins TRBV10-2 and TRBJ2-1, with 8 bases that match TRBD1. The trim removed 0 bases at V and 8 bases at J, leaving 9 bases unmatched. CDR1 is WSHSY and CDR2 is SAAADI in the germline V gene. This CDR3 region has 16 residues. In nucleotides, the CDR3 is TGCGCCAGCAGTGAGTCGAGGGCAGGGGGCTTCGATGAGCAGTTCTTC. Its protein product is CASSESRAGGFDEQFF.

This clonotype has just a few counts. The chain links TRBV28 to TRBJ2-5; 10 bases line up with TRBD1. CDR1 MDHEN and CDR2 SYDVKM come from the germline V gene. This CDR3 contains 16 residues. Germline trimming cut 2 bases from V and 0 bases from J; bases unmatched to any gene: 3. The DNA for the CDR3 is TGTGCCAGCAGTTTAGTGGGACAGGGGCACCAAGAGACCCAGTACTTC. Amino acid sequence: CASSLVGQGHQETQYF.

V and J are TRBV20-1 and TRBJ2-1; tentative D call: TRBD2 (6 bases). V lost 3 bases, J lost 6 bases, and 15 bases lay in between. This CDR3 spans 14 amino acids. CDR1 and CDR2 from the germline V gene are DFQATT and SNEGSKA (reference sequence). Here the CDR3 reads CSARSTVRGNEQFF. The CDR3, as DNA: TGCAGTGCTAGGAGCACTGTGCGGGGCAATGAGCAGTTCTTC.

This clonotype was counted a few times. In DNA form, the CDR3 reads TGTGCCAGCAGTGATGACGACAGGGAGCGAAGGGGTAATGGCTACACCTTC. The encoded protein is CASSDDDRERRGNGYTF. The chain combines TRBV6-2 or TRBV6-3 with TRBJ1-2, with 7 bases matching TRBD1. This CDR3 has 17 amino acids. V trimming: 5 bases; J trimming: 6 bases; junction bases outside the gene matches: 18. Looked up from germline, CDR1 is MNHEY and CDR2 is SVGEGT.

CDR3 sequence reads: CASSIRGNGYEQYF. CDR3 coding DNA: TGTGCCAGCAGTATCAGGGGGAATGGCTACGAGCAGTACTTC. The rearrangement links TRBV28 to TRBJ2-7; TRBD1 matches 7 bases. With 5 bases clipped from V and 3 bases from J, the junction kept 7 bases outside the gene matches. Germline lookup yields CDR1 MDHEN and CDR2 SYDVKM. The CDR3 consists of 14 residues.

At least ten counts were recorded for this clonotype. This sequence joins TRBV7-6 and TRBJ2-7; D is perhaps TRBD1 (6 bases). The CDR3 length is 15 residues. Trimming took off 5 bases at V and 1 base at J, with 15 bases between the two ends. Germline V CDR1 and CDR2: SGHVS, FNYEAQ. CDR3 nucleotides: TGTGCCAGCAGCCCACAGGGAGTCTTGTCCTACGAGCAGTACTTC. Its protein product is CASSPQGVLSYEQYF.

The sample holds many counts of this clonotype. This chain joins TRBV4-2 and TRBJ2-7; perhaps TRBD2 as D (7 bases). Germline V gives CDR1 LGHNA, CDR2 YNFKEQ. The CDR3 length is 13 residues. The ends were cut back, 3 bases at V and 6 bases at J, with 12 bases in the middle. CDR3 amino acids: CASSQGGGSEQYF. The CDR3 DNA sequence: TGTGCCAGCAGCCAGGGAGGGGGAAGCGAGCAGTACTTC.